This T cell receptor (beta chain) emerged from a study of blood T cell repertoires in COVID-19. CDR1 is ENHRY, CDR2 SYGVKD, per germline. Trimming took 3 bases from V and 8 from J, leaving 10 bases between them. The CDR3 is 13 amino acids. The table lists this clone with a few counts. TCRdb keeps only in-frame clones here, not all; method: immunoSEQ multiplex PCR. This table has under 65,000 clones, 70% to 80% appearing once. The sequencing sample was made of PBMCs or T cells enriched from blood (not recorded which). The sequence was collected from a woman between 45 and 65 years old with acute COVID-19. The chain combines TRBV10-3 with TRBJ1-4; possible D gene TRBD1, 5 bases. CDR3 sequence (DNA): TGTGCCATCAGTGACAGGGTAGGGGAAAAACTGTTTTTT. Translated: CAISDRVGEKLFF.